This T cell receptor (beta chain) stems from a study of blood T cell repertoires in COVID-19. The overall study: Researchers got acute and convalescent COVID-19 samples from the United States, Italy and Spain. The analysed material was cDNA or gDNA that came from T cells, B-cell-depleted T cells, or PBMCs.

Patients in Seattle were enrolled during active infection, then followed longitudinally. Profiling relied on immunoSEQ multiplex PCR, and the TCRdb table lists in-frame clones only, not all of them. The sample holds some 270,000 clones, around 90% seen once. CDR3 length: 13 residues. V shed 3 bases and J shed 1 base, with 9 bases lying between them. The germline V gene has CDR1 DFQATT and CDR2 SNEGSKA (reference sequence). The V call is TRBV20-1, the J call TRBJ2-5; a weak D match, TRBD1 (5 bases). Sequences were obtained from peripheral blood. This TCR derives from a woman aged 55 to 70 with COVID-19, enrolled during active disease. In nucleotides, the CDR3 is TGCAGTGCTAGTAGGGGTTCCCAAGAGACCCAGTACTTC. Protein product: CSASRGSQETQYF.